The 19 T cell receptor beta chains listed next were all sequenced from one sample in a study of blood T cell repertoires in COVID-19. Here immunoSEQ multiplex PCR was the method, and the copy in TCRdb shows in-frame clones only, minus some. The sample comprises some 89,000 clones, approximately 90% of which are singletons, and 1.7% rests with the top ten. Sequences were obtained from peripheral blood. Source of these receptors: a man in his 60s with acute or convalescent COVID-19.

The V and J genes are TRBV10-3 and TRBJ2-3, with TRBD2 matching over 12 bases. Germline V gene data show CDR1 as ENHRY and CDR2 as SYGVKD. The CDR3 extends over 13 amino acids. Trimming removed 11 bases from V and 4 bases from J; junction bases left unmatched: 4. The CDR3 DNA reads TGTGCCGCCAGACTAGCGGGGGCAGATACGCAGTATTTT. Amino acids: CAARLAGADTQYF.

The chain joins TRBV11-2 to TRBJ1-1, with D hard to call. Germline CDR1 SGHAT, CDR2 FQNNGV. The V gene lost 4 bases and the J gene lost 3 bases, with 15 bases spanning the gap. CDR3 size: 15 residues. The CDR3 loop reads CASSSPGVWDTEAFF. The CDR3 nucleotides are TGTGCCAGCAGCTCACCCGGGGTATGGGACACTGAAGCTTTCTTT.

The V and J genes are TRBV29-1 and TRBJ2-5, with TRBD2 as a possible D gene (7 bases). Per germline, CDR1 SQVTM and CDR2 ANQGSEA. The germline V and J ends were trimmed by 6 bases and 4 bases, with 21 bases remaining between them. This CDR3 spans 15 amino acids. CDR3 sequence: CSVALGGARGETQYF. CDR3 bases: TGCAGCGTGGCTCTAGGGGGGGCGCGGGGAGAGACCCAGTACTTC.

The J gene is TRBJ1-6, the V gene TRBV5-1; 8 bases agree with TRBD1. V shed 4 bases, J shed 5 bases, and the junction held 5 bases outside the gene matches. CDR1 and CDR2 (germline): SGHRS, YFSETQ. The CDR3 sequence is 15 residues long. The CDR3 protein is CASSEGQGNNSPLHF. The CDR3 nucleotides are TGCGCCAGCAGCGAAGGACAGGGTAATAATTCACCCCTCCACTTT.

CDR3 bases: TGCGCCAGCAGCTTAGGAGGGACCGGGGAGCTGTTTTTT. It encodes CASSLGGTGELFF. The chain couples TRBV5-1 to TRBJ2-2, with D perhaps TRBD2 (6 bases). Trimming took off 2 bases at V and 5 bases at J, with 7 bases between the two ends. The CDR3 spans 13 residues. The V gene's germline CDR1 is SGHRS and CDR2 YFSETQ.

The table lists this clone with a count of one. The gene calls are TRBV10-3 and TRBJ2-1, with D tentatively TRBD1 (6 bases). The germline V gene has CDR1 ENHRY and CDR2 SYGVKD. V dropped 8 bases and J dropped 2 bases, with 13 bases sitting between them. The CDR3 runs 14 residues. The CDR3 bases are TGTGCCATCGAAAGGACAGTTACCTACAATGAGCAGTTCTTC. Translated: CAIERTVTYNEQFF.

This chain connects TRBV3-1 (or the pseudogene TRBV3-2) to TRBJ1-2; 7 positions match TRBD1. The CDR3 runs to 16 residues. The junction had 9 bases not matched to a gene; V was cut back by 1 base and J by 4 bases. The germline gives CDR1 LGHDT, CDR2 YNNKEL (reference sequence). The CDR3 DNA sequence: TGTGCCAGCAGCCAAGTCCCGACAGGGACAAGCTATGGCTACACCTTC. It encodes CASSQVPTGTSYGYTF.

This clone was seen a single time. The chain is built from TRBV3-1 (or the pseudogene TRBV3-2) and TRBJ1-2; D unresolved. The germline V and J ends were trimmed by 0 bases and 5 bases, with 10 bases remaining between them. In germline, CDR1 is LGHDT, CDR2 YNNKEL (reference sequence). The CDR3 covers 14 residues. Here the CDR3 reads CASSQDPSTYGYTF. CDR3 DNA: TGTGCCAGCAGCCAAGATCCCAGTACATATGGCTACACCTTC.

This clone was observed a few times. The J gene is TRBJ1-4, the V gene TRBV5-4; 9 nucleotides line up with TRBD1. Germline lookup yields CDR1 SGHNT and CDR2 YYREEE (reference sequence). The V gene end was trimmed by 0 bases and the J gene end by 7 bases; junction bases not matched to a gene: 1. The CDR3 spans 14 residues. The CDR3 bases are TGTGCCAGCAGCTTGGACAGGGGGCGTGAAAAACTGTTTTTT. Amino acid sequence: CASSLDRGREKLFF.

The V and J genes are TRBV28 and TRBJ1-2; D gene ambiguous. The germline V gene has CDR1 MDHEN and CDR2 SYDVKM. The CDR3 is 12 amino acids. Deletions cut 5 bases from V and 8 bases from J, with 12 bases between. This CDR3 is CASSIIRYGYTF. The DNA of the CDR3 is TGTGCCAGCAGTATCATCAGGTACGGCTACACCTTC.

The rearrangement uses TRBV7-9 and TRBJ1-6; no clear D. CDR1 and CDR2 (germline): SEHNR, FQNEAQ (reference sequence). V gave up 1 base and J gave up 6 bases, with 7 bases separating them. The CDR3 runs 14 residues. CDR3 bases: TGTGCCAGCAGCTTAGATGTCAGTAATTCACCCCTCCACTTT. Protein sequence: CASSLDVSNSPLHF.

The V gene is TRBV4-2, the J gene TRBJ2-3; 10 bases line up with TRBD2. The germline V gene has CDR1 LGHNA and CDR2 YNFKEQ. After removal of 3 bases from V and 3 bases from J, the junction contained 6 bases not matched to a gene. This CDR3 comprises 16 residues. CDR3 nucleotides: TGTGCCAGCAGCCATAAAGCGGGGGGGAGGACAGATACGCAGTATTTT. It codes for CASSHKAGGRTDTQYF.

V gene TRBV5-8 combines with J gene TRBJ2-1, with D possibly being TRBD2 (6 bases). In germline, CDR1 is SGHTS, CDR2 YDEGEE. This CDR3 is built from 17 residues. Between the trimmed V and J ends, which lost 7 bases and 0 bases, there was a span of 20 bases. The CDR3 sequence: CASPNGILGGSYNEQFF. The CDR3 coding sequence is TGTGCCAGCCCCAATGGCATCTTGGGGGGCTCCTACAATGAGCAGTTCTTC.

The chain employs TRBV19 and TRBJ2-5, with a weak D call TRBD1 (6 bases). Trimming removed 5 bases from V and 4 bases from J, with 14 bases in between. The germline gives CDR1 LNHDA, CDR2 SQIVND (reference sequence). This CDR3 has 14 amino acids. CDR3 coding DNA: TGTGCCAGTAGTCTCGAGGGGGTAAGAGAGACCCAGTACTTC. Translation gives CASSLEGVRETQYF.

V and J are TRBV3-1 (or the pseudogene TRBV3-2) and TRBJ1-4; no firm D call. Deletions cut 0 bases from V and 0 bases from J, with 11 bases between. Germline assignment: CDR1 LGHDT and CDR2 YNNKEL (reference sequence). CDR3 length equals 17 residues. The CDR3 bases are TGTGCCAGCAGCCAAGACGATCGGGTTGCAACTAATGAAAAACTGTTTTTT. Its translation: CASSQDDRVATNEKLFF.

The chain recombines TRBV19 with TRBJ2-5; maybe TRBD1 (5 bases). CDR1 and CDR2 (germline): LNHDA, SQIVND (reference sequence). Trimming removed 6 bases from V and 1 base from J, with 12 bases in between. The CDR3 length is 14 residues. The CDR3 here is CASSPRQIQETQYF. The DNA for the CDR3 is TGTGCCAGTAGCCCTCGACAGATCCAAGAGACCCAGTACTTC.

This chain links TRBV19 with TRBJ1-1; D is unclear. Trimming took 2 bases from V and 7 from J, leaving 8 bases between them. This CDR3 is built from 12 residues. Germline V gene data show CDR1 as LNHDA and CDR2 as SQIVND (reference sequence). CDR3 loop: CASSIRPGEAFF. The DNA of the CDR3 is TGTGCCAGTAGTATAAGGCCGGGTGAAGCTTTCTTT.

The genes are TRBV11-2 and TRBJ2-7; 10 bases match TRBD2. The CDR3 spans 16 residues. In germline, CDR1 is SGHAT, CDR2 FQNNGV. Trimming cost V 5 bases and J 0 bases; bases outside gene matches: 7. CDR3 DNA: TGTGCCAGCAGCACCCTTAGCGGGGGGTCCTCCTACGAGCAGTACTTC. Translation gives CASSTLSGGSSYEQYF.

The chain carries TRBV19 and TRBJ2-1, with TRBD1 matching over 8 bases. The CDR3 runs to 14 residues. Germline V gene data show CDR1 as LNHDA and CDR2 as SQIVND (reference sequence). The junction had 4 bases not matched to a gene; V was cut back by 6 bases and J by 3 bases. The CDR3 region has the DNA TGTGCCAGTAGCCGGGACAGGATCTACAATGAGCAGTTCTTC. Translation gives CASSRDRIYNEQFF.